The 20 T cell receptor beta chains in this list originate from one sample, sequenced in a study of CD8 T cells in Susac syndrome. With random hexamers, 0.5 to 1 ug RNA was reverse transcribed. A single record per CDR3 protein comes from TCRdb applying MiXCR to the immunoSEQ multiplex PCR reads. The table records approximately 120,000 distinct CDR3 sequences, 90% to 95% of them present only once. The sequenced sample was CD4+ T cells from PBMCs. Receptors were obtained from a human donor in good health.

J is TRBJ1-2 and V is TRBV20-1, with D maybe TRBD1 (6 bases). Trimming removed 0 bases at V and 4 bases at J, with 24 bases between. The CDR3 runs to 18 residues. Per the germline V gene, CDR1 is DFQATT and CDR2 is SNEGSKA (reference sequence). The chain's CDR3 is CSARDPGGGRSSFYGYTF. DNA of the CDR3: TGCAGTGCTAGAGATCCGGGGGGGGGCCGCAGTTCTTTCTATGGCTACACCTTC.

This chain connects TRBV5-4 to TRBJ2-6, with no clear D. CDR1 SGHNT and CDR2 YYREEE come from the germline V gene (reference sequence). The CDR3 length is 14 residues. The ends were cut back, 3 bases at V and 2 bases at J, with 6 bases in the middle. CDR3 DNA: TGTGCCAGCAGCTCTGGACCTGGGGCCAACGTCCTGACTTTC. Its translation: CASSSGPGANVLTF.

The chain combines TRBV30 with TRBJ1-5; D possibly corresponds to TRBD1 (5 bases). The CDR3 contains 14 residues. The V gene's germline CDR1 is GTSNPN and CDR2 SVGIG (reference sequence). Between the trimmed V and J ends, which lost 3 bases and 6 bases, there was a span of 15 bases. The CDR3 nucleotides are TGTGCCTGGAGCCAAGGGACCCTCGGTCAGCCCCAGCATTTT. It yields the protein CAWSQGTLGQPQHF.

V usage is TRBV20-1 and J usage is TRBJ1-2, with D possibly TRBD1 on 6 matching bases. The germline CDR1 and CDR2 sequences are DFQATT and SNEGSKA (reference sequence). V was trimmed by 5 bases and J by 6 bases, leaving 10 bases between them. The CDR3 runs to 11 residues. In DNA form, the CDR3 reads TGCAGTGCTTACAGGGAACATGGCTACACCTTC. It codes for CSAYREHGYTF.

The chain recombines TRBV10-3 with TRBJ2-5; the match to TRBD2 covers 7 bases. CDR3 size: 14 residues. Germline V gives CDR1 ENHRY, CDR2 SYGVKD. Trimming took 5 bases from V and 0 from J; bases not matched to a gene: 3. The CDR3 is CAISTGGDQETQYF. CDR3 nucleotide sequence: TGTGCCATCAGTACGGGGGGTGACCAAGAGACCCAGTACTTC.

This chain uses TRBV3-1 with TRBJ2-1; D gene uncertain. CDR3 length equals 13 residues. Germline V gene lookup returns CDR1 LGHDT and CDR2 YNNKEL (reference sequence). V gave up 0 bases and J gave up 4 bases, with 4 bases separating them. CDR3 DNA sequence: TGTGCCAGCAGCCAAGATATTTACAATGAGCAGTTCTTC. This gives the protein CASSQDIYNEQFF.

This chain joins TRBV7-2 and TRBJ1-1; maybe TRBD1 (5 bases). Germline lookup yields CDR1 SGHTA and CDR2 FQGNSA. The germline V and J ends were trimmed by 5 bases and 11 bases, with 24 bases remaining between them. The CDR3 extends over 15 amino acids. CDR3 in amino acids: CASSLRDVGSVGAFF. CDR3 in DNA: TGTGCCAGCAGCCTCCGGGACGTGGGGTCCGTTGGCGCTTTCTTT.

The gene calls are TRBV30 and TRBJ1-5; no firm D call. V dropped 7 bases and J dropped 6 bases, with 19 bases sitting between them. Germline CDR1 GTSNPN, CDR2 SVGIG (reference sequence). The CDR3 totals 14 residues. The CDR3 region is CASGDTSHGQPQHF. The CDR3 DNA sequence: TGTGCCTCCGGAGACACAAGTCATGGTCAGCCCCAGCATTTT.

The rearrangement uses TRBV20-1 and TRBJ2-7; 8 positions agree with TRBD2. The CDR3 runs 13 residues. The V gene's germline CDR1 is DFQATT and CDR2 SNEGSKA (reference sequence). V was pared by 3 bases and J by 5 bases, with 6 bases of the junction left unmatched. The CDR3 bases are TGCAGTGCTAGGGGGAGCGGGAGAGACGAGCAGTACTTC. Its protein is CSARGSGRDEQYF.

This clonotype occurred once. The V gene is TRBV7-9, the J gene TRBJ1-1; possibly TRBD1 for D (6 bases). This CDR3 comprises 16 residues. CDR1 and CDR2 from the germline V gene are SEHNR and FQNEAQ (reference sequence). V lost 4 bases to trimming and J lost 0 bases, with 15 bases between them. CDR3 bases: TGTGCCAGCAGCTCCCCAAGGGGGGACATGAACACTGAAGCTTTCTTT. Amino acids: CASSSPRGDMNTEAFF.

The chain carries TRBV4-2 and TRBJ2-7, with 8 bases fitting TRBD1. Germline values: CDR1 LGHNA, CDR2 YNFKEQ. This CDR3 comprises 18 residues. Trimming cost V 0 bases and J 2 bases; bases outside gene matches: 12. CDR3 sequence reads: CASSQDVGRTGITYEQYF. The CDR3 region has the DNA TGTGCCAGCAGCCAAGATGTGGGAAGGACAGGGATTACCTACGAGCAGTACTTC.

V gene TRBV19 combines with J gene TRBJ1-1; perhaps TRBD1 as D (5 bases). This CDR3 is built from 12 residues. Germline CDR1 LNHDA, CDR2 SQIVND (reference sequence). Deletions cut 3 bases from V and 7 bases from J, with 9 bases between. The CDR3 protein is CASSMYGGEAFF. As DNA, the CDR3 is TGTGCCAGTAGTATGTACGGGGGTGAAGCTTTCTTT.

This clonotype was detected once. V is TRBV12-3 or TRBV12-4 and J is TRBJ2-3; D gene unclear. This CDR3 is built from 13 residues. The ends were cut back, 4 bases at V and 9 bases at J, with 14 bases in the middle. The chain's CDR3 is CASSYSSIRTQYF. DNA for the CDR3: TGTGCCAGCAGTTATTCTTCGATTCGCACGCAGTATTTT.

The genes are TRBV29-1 and TRBJ2-1; D might be TRBD2 (6 bases). Germline V gives CDR1 SQVTM, CDR2 ANQGSEA. Trimming took off 7 bases at V and 8 bases at J, with 18 bases between the two ends. The CDR3 runs 13 residues. CDR3 amino acids: CSGGHSGRHEQFF. The CDR3 nucleotides read TGCAGCGGCGGCCATAGCGGCAGGCATGAGCAGTTCTTC.

The chain joins TRBV6-5 to TRBJ1-4, with unresolved D. V shed 6 bases and J shed 7 bases, with 18 bases lying between them. The CDR3 sequence is 15 residues long. Germline CDR1 is MNHEY and CDR2 is SVGAGI. The CDR3 reads CASRNFGIRAEKLFF. Written as DNA, the CDR3 is TGTGCCAGCAGGAACTTCGGGATCCGGGCTGAAAAACTGTTTTTT.

V usage is TRBV5-1 and J usage is TRBJ2-1; 14 nucleotides match TRBD2. The CDR3 runs to 16 residues. The germline CDR1 and CDR2 sequences are SGHRS and YFSETQ. With V trimmed by 4 bases and J by 9 bases, 9 bases remained unmatched. CDR3 DNA sequence: TGCGCCAGCAGCACTGCCGGGACTAGCGGGAGAATTGAGCAGTTCTTC. Amino acid sequence: CASSTAGTSGRIEQFF. The whole variable domain, filled in from reference TRBV5-1 and TRBJ2-1, reads KAGVTQTPRYLIKTRGQQVTLSCSPISGHRSVSWYQQTPGQGLQFLFEYFSETQRNKGNFPGRFSGRQFSNSRSEMNVSTLELGDSALYLCASSTAGTSGRIEQFFGPGTRLTVL.

The chain employs TRBV19 and TRBJ2-1; 10 nucleotides align to TRBD1. Germline V CDR1 and CDR2: LNHDA, SQIVND (reference sequence). The junction had 13 bases not matched to a gene; V was cut back by 5 bases and J by 9 bases. CDR3 size: 16 residues. The CDR3 nucleotides are TGTGCCAGTAGTGTGTACCCCGGACAGGGGGGTTCTGAGCAGTTCTTC. This sequence encodes CASSVYPGQGGSEQFF.

V gene TRBV4-2 combines with J gene TRBJ2-3; 8 positions agree with TRBD2. Germline V gives CDR1 LGHNA, CDR2 YNFKEQ. J was trimmed by 4 bases and V by 0 bases; bases with no gene match: 6. CDR3 length equals 16 residues. CDR3 DNA sequence: TGTGCCAGCAGCCAAGATCGGCGGGGGGCTGCAGATACGCAGTATTTT. Its translation is CASSQDRRGAADTQYF.

This chain links TRBV25-1 with TRBJ2-1, with 9 positions matching TRBD2. In germline, CDR1 is MGHDK, CDR2 SYGVNS. With V trimmed by 9 bases and J by 1 base, 10 bases remained unmatched. The CDR3 is 16 residues long. The CDR3 here is CASRAIAGGSYNEQFF. CDR3 nucleotides: TGTGCCAGTCGTGCAATCGCGGGAGGGTCCTACAATGAGCAGTTCTTC.

The chain carries TRBV7-6 and TRBJ2-7; D not certain. Germline-derived CDR1 and CDR2 are SGHVS and FNYEAQ. The CDR3 has 13 residues. V was clipped by 4 bases and J by 6 bases, with 13 bases between them. The CDR3 loop reads CASSSEVGVEQYF. Written as DNA, the CDR3 is TGTGCCAGCAGCTCCGAGGTGGGCGTCGAGCAGTACTTC.